Listed below are T cell receptor beta chains from one sample, sequenced in a study of neoadjuvant anti-PD-1 for oral cavity cancer. Data came from immunoSEQ multiplex PCR; TCRdb stores just in-frame clones and leaves some out. Of 65,000 to 95,000 clones listed, more than 80% are singletons. The sequencing used PBMCs, collected before nivolumab (anti-PD-1) treatment. The receptors derive from a person between 40 and 80 years old with oral cavity squamous cell carcinoma. The CDR3 runs from the conserved cysteine through the conserved F or W. A D gene is named only where the DNA matches it firmly. A row's size may be missing; if present it is once, few, many or a size class.

clone_size: -
d_call: TRBD1
v_call: TRBV6-1
j_call: TRBJ2-3
cdr3_nt: TGTGCCAGCAGGTACGGGACAGGGGGCCCAGATACGCAGTATTTT
cdr3_aa: CASRYGTGGPDTQYF

clone_size: -
d_call: -
v_call: TRBV7-9
j_call: TRBJ2-7
cdr3_nt: TGTGCCAGCAGCTTCGGCTTCGGATCCTACGAGCAGTACTTC
cdr3_aa: CASSFGFGSYEQYF

clone_size: -
d_call: -
v_call: TRBV30
j_call: TRBJ2-1
cdr3_nt: TGTGCCTGGGATACAGGCATCTCCTACAATGAGCAGTTCTTC
cdr3_aa: CAWDTGISYNEQFF

clone_size: -
d_call: -
v_call: TRBV6-1
j_call: TRBJ2-2
cdr3_nt: TGTGCCAGCAGTGACCGGACGGCCACCGGGGAGCTGTTTTTT
cdr3_aa: CASSDRTATGELFF

clone_size: -
d_call: TRBD2
v_call: TRBV7-9
j_call: TRBJ2-1
cdr3_nt: TGTGCCAGCAGCTTAGGGGCCGGGACTATCTCCTACAATGAGCAGTTCTTC
cdr3_aa: CASSLGAGTISYNEQFF

clone_size: -
d_call: TRBD1
v_call: TRBV28
j_call: TRBJ2-4
cdr3_nt: TGTGCCAGCAGTTTAGCCGGGACAGAAAACATTCAGTACTTC
cdr3_aa: CASSLAGTENIQYF

clone_size: -
d_call: TRBD1
v_call: TRBV5-5
j_call: TRBJ1-1
cdr3_nt: TGTGCCAGCAGCTTGGGAACCGGACAGGGGGCGAACACTGAAGCTTTCTTT
cdr3_aa: CASSLGTGQGANTEAFF

clone_size: -
d_call: TRBD2
v_call: TRBV4-1
j_call: TRBJ2-5
cdr3_nt: TGCGCCAGCAGCCAAGAGGGAGGGAGTCGAGAGACCCAGTACTTC
cdr3_aa: CASSQEGGSRETQYF

clone_size: -
d_call: -
v_call: TRBV30
j_call: TRBJ2-7
cdr3_nt: TGTGCCTGGAGTGTACCGTCGGTGGATACGAAAGGGGAGCAGTACTTC
cdr3_aa: CAWSVPSVDTKGEQYF

clone_size: -
d_call: -
v_call: TRBV6-6
j_call: TRBJ1-2
cdr3_nt: TGTGCCAGCAGAGGGACCTCGGAGGGCTACACCTTC
cdr3_aa: CASRGTSEGYTF

clone_size: -
d_call: -
v_call: TRBV7-9
j_call: TRBJ2-7
cdr3_nt: TGTGCCAGCAGCTTTAGCGGCCCCTACGAGCAGTACTTC
cdr3_aa: CASSFSGPYEQYF

clone_size: -
d_call: -
v_call: TRBV5-1
j_call: TRBJ1-2
cdr3_nt: TGCGCCAGCAACCGGGGAGAGGTAATGGATGGCTACACCTTC
cdr3_aa: CASNRGEVMDGYTF

clone_size: -
d_call: -
v_call: TRBV19
j_call: TRBJ2-5
cdr3_nt: TGTGCCAGTAGACCCCTCGGGGTTGAGACCCAGTACTTC
cdr3_aa: CASRPLGVETQYF

clone_size: -
d_call: -
v_call: TRBV6-5
j_call: TRBJ2-7
cdr3_nt: TGTGCCAGCAGCACTCCGGGGGAGCAGTACTTC
cdr3_aa: CASSTPGEQYF

clone_size: -
d_call: -
v_call: TRBV7-2
j_call: TRBJ2-2
cdr3_nt: TGTGCCAGCAGTTCCAGTTCCACCGGGGAGCTGTTTTTT
cdr3_aa: CASSSSSTGELFF

clone_size: -
d_call: TRBD2
v_call: TRBV10-3
j_call: TRBJ2-7
cdr3_nt: TGTGCCATCAGTGACGGCGGGGGGTACTCCTACGAGCAGTACTTC
cdr3_aa: CAISDGGGYSYEQYF

clone_size: -
d_call: TRBD1
v_call: TRBV9
j_call: TRBJ2-5
cdr3_nt: TGTGCCAGCAGCACGACAGGGCGTCAAGAGACCCAGTACTTC
cdr3_aa: CASSTTGRQETQYF

clone_size: -
d_call: TRBD1
v_call: TRBV19
j_call: TRBJ1-2
cdr3_nt: TGTGCCAGTAGTCCACCGGGACAGGGTAGAGGCTACACCTTC
cdr3_aa: CASSPPGQGRGYTF

clone_size: few
d_call: -
v_call: TRBV10-3
j_call: TRBJ2-5
cdr3_nt: TGTGCCATCAGTGCAAGGACCCGACAAGAGACCCAGTACTTC
cdr3_aa: CAISARTRQETQYF

clone_size: -
d_call: TRBD2
v_call: TRBV5-1
j_call: TRBJ2-2
cdr3_nt: TGCGCCAGCAGCACCGGGACTAGCGGGAGTCGGACCGGGGAGCTGTTTTTT
cdr3_aa: CASSTGTSGSRTGELFF

clone_size: -
d_call: -
v_call: TRBV2
j_call: TRBJ2-7
cdr3_nt: TGTGCCAGCAGTCCCCAGTACGAGCAGTACTTC
cdr3_aa: CASSPQYEQYF

clone_size: -
d_call: -
v_call: TRBV5-6
j_call: TRBJ2-5
cdr3_nt: TGTGCCAGCAGCCGCCAAGAGACCCAGTACTTC
cdr3_aa: CASSRQETQYF

clone_size: -
d_call: TRBD1
v_call: TRBV9
j_call: TRBJ1-3
cdr3_nt: TGTGCCAGCAGCGCGGGGACAGGGGGACTAACCTTGCTCGGAAACACCATATATTTT
cdr3_aa: CASSAGTGGLTLLGNTIYF

clone_size: -
d_call: TRBD2
v_call: TRBV5-4
j_call: TRBJ2-5
cdr3_nt: TGTGCCAGCAGCTTGAGGGGAGGGGAGACCCAGTACTTC
cdr3_aa: CASSLRGGETQYF

clone_size: -
d_call: -
v_call: TRBV15
j_call: TRBJ2-5
cdr3_nt: TGTGCCACCAGCAGAGATGTCGTAAGTGTGGAGACCCAGTACTTC
cdr3_aa: CATSRDVVSVETQYF

clone_size: -
d_call: -
v_call: TRBV29-1
j_call: TRBJ1-2
cdr3_nt: TGCAGCGTCTGGGATAACAACGGCTACACCTTC
cdr3_aa: CSVWDNNGYTF

clone_size: -
d_call: -
v_call: TRBV6-5
j_call: TRBJ1-1
cdr3_nt: TGTGCCAGCAGTTACCTCACACTAGACAGAGGCACTGAAGCTTTCTTT
cdr3_aa: CASSYLTLDRGTEAFF

clone_size: -
d_call: -
v_call: TRBV2
j_call: TRBJ1-4
cdr3_nt: TGTGCCAGCAGTGAATGGGTCCAGGGTGGTGAAAAACTGTTTTTT
cdr3_aa: CASSEWVQGGEKLFF

clone_size: -
d_call: -
v_call: TRBV7-2
j_call: TRBJ1-2
cdr3_nt: TGTGCCAGCAGCTCCCCAACCTCCGAAGGGGTGTATGGCTACACCTTC
cdr3_aa: CASSSPTSEGVYGYTF

clone_size: few
d_call: TRBD2
v_call: TRBV27
j_call: TRBJ2-2
cdr3_nt: TGTGCCAGCAGTTGGGGACTAGCGTTGAACACCGGGGAGCTGTTTTTT
cdr3_aa: CASSWGLALNTGELFF

clone_size: -
d_call: -
v_call: TRBV4-1
j_call: TRBJ2-1
cdr3_nt: TGCGCCAGCAGCCAGGGAGCCCAGGGGACCTACAATGAGCAGTTCTTC
cdr3_aa: CASSQGAQGTYNEQFF

clone_size: -
d_call: TRBD2
v_call: TRBV6-5
j_call: TRBJ2-7
cdr3_nt: TGTGCCAGCAGTTATAGTCTAGCGGGGAACTACGAGCAGTACTTC
cdr3_aa: CASSYSLAGNYEQYF

clone_size: -
d_call: TRBD1
v_call: TRBV10-3
j_call: TRBJ2-7
cdr3_nt: TGTGCCGTGGGACAGGGTACCTACGAGCAGTACTTC
cdr3_aa: CAVGQGTYEQYF

clone_size: -
d_call: -
v_call: TRBV5-4
j_call: TRBJ2-7
cdr3_nt: TGTGCCAGCAGCCAGGGACAACTAATTGGCTACGAGCAGTACTTC
cdr3_aa: CASSQGQLIGYEQYF

clone_size: -
d_call: -
v_call: TRBV30
j_call: TRBJ2-3
cdr3_nt: TGTGCCTTTCACAGTTCCCTACAAAGCACAGATACGCAGTATTTT
cdr3_aa: CAFHSSLQSTDTQYF

clone_size: few
d_call: -
v_call: TRBV10-3
j_call: TRBJ2-5
cdr3_nt: TGTGCCATCAGTGAGGGACAAGAGACCCAGTACTTC
cdr3_aa: CAISEGQETQYF

clone_size: -
d_call: TRBD2
v_call: TRBV5-1
j_call: TRBJ2-3
cdr3_nt: TGCGCCAGCAGAGGGACTAGCGGGAGGATGACAGATACGCAGTATTTT
cdr3_aa: CASRGTSGRMTDTQYF

clone_size: -
d_call: TRBD1
v_call: TRBV5-4
j_call: TRBJ2-5
cdr3_nt: TGTGCCAGCAGCTTGCGGGACAGGGGAACGGCAGAGACCCAGTACTTC
cdr3_aa: CASSLRDRGTAETQYF

clone_size: -
d_call: TRBD2
v_call: TRBV14
j_call: TRBJ2-7
cdr3_nt: TGTGCCAGCAGCCACCAAGCGGGAGCCCAGTCCTACGAGCAGTACTTC
cdr3_aa: CASSHQAGAQSYEQYF

clone_size: -
d_call: -
v_call: TRBV10-3
j_call: TRBJ1-2
cdr3_nt: TGTGCCATAGAGGGGACGAACTATGGCTACACCTTC
cdr3_aa: CAIEGTNYGYTF

clone_size: once
d_call: -
v_call: TRBV7-6
j_call: TRBJ2-7
cdr3_nt: TGTGCCAGCAGCTTAGGCAGTTCCGTTCGGGAGCAGTACTTC
cdr3_aa: CASSLGSSVREQYF

clone_size: -
d_call: -
v_call: TRBV5-4
j_call: TRBJ1-1
cdr3_nt: TGTGCCAGCACCCCAGGGGTCGGAATCATGAACACTGAAGCTTTCTTT
cdr3_aa: CASTPGVGIMNTEAFF

clone_size: -
d_call: TRBD2
v_call: TRBV11-2
j_call: TRBJ2-1
cdr3_nt: TGTGCCAGCAGCTTTACGACTAGCGGGAGATCAAATGAGCAGTTCTTC
cdr3_aa: CASSFTTSGRSNEQFF

clone_size: -
d_call: -
v_call: TRBV7-6
j_call: TRBJ1-5
cdr3_nt: TGTGCCAGCAGCTTATTCGAGAGGGGAAGCAATCAGCCCCAGCATTTT
cdr3_aa: CASSLFERGSNQPQHF

clone_size: -
d_call: -
v_call: TRBV6-1
j_call: TRBJ1-1
cdr3_nt: TGTGCCAGCCTGACACCTTTCCTGGGGACTGAAGCTTTCTTT
cdr3_aa: CASLTPFLGTEAFF

clone_size: few
d_call: TRBD1
v_call: TRBV18
j_call: TRBJ1-4
cdr3_nt: TGTGCCAGCTCACCCAGACAGGGTCATGAAAAACTGTTTTTT
cdr3_aa: CASSPRQGHEKLFF

clone_size: -
d_call: -
v_call: TRBV6-5
j_call: TRBJ2-7
cdr3_nt: TGTGCCAGCAGTTACTCGATGGGTCCCGGGGGCGAGCAGTACTTC
cdr3_aa: CASSYSMGPGGEQYF

clone_size: -
d_call: -
v_call: TRBV10-1
j_call: TRBJ2-1
cdr3_nt: TGCGCCAGCAGTGAGTCGCCAGGCGTCCAAACTGACTACAATGAGCAGTTCTTC
cdr3_aa: CASSESPGVQTDYNEQFF

clone_size: once
d_call: TRBD2
v_call: TRBV19
j_call: TRBJ2-2
cdr3_nt: TGTGCCAGCGGACTAGCGGGAGGGCCGGGCACCGGGGAGCTGTTTTTT
cdr3_aa: CASGLAGGPGTGELFF

clone_size: -
d_call: -
v_call: TRBV15
j_call: TRBJ2-4
cdr3_nt: TGTGCCACCCCTAGGGGGGGGCCTAAAAACATTCAGTACTTC
cdr3_aa: CATPRGGPKNIQYF

clone_size: -
d_call: -
v_call: TRBV10-3
j_call: TRBJ1-3
cdr3_nt: TGTGCCATCAGTGAGGTGGAGGGTCTCGGAAACACCATATATTTT
cdr3_aa: CAISEVEGLGNTIYF

clone_size: -
d_call: -
v_call: TRBV11-2
j_call: TRBJ2-1
cdr3_nt: TGTGCCAGCAGCTCCTCATCGGGTCGGTATGAGCAGTTCTTC
cdr3_aa: CASSSSSGRYEQFF

clone_size: once
d_call: -
v_call: TRBV25-1
j_call: TRBJ1-5
cdr3_nt: TGTGCCAGCAGTGAGGCAGGGGATAATCAGCCCCAGCATTTT
cdr3_aa: CASSEAGDNQPQHF

clone_size: -
d_call: TRBD1
v_call: TRBV29-1
j_call: TRBJ2-2
cdr3_nt: TGCAGCGTTGCCCGTGGGACAGGGGACACCGGGGAGCTGTTTTTT
cdr3_aa: CSVARGTGDTGELFF

clone_size: -
d_call: TRBD1
v_call: TRBV19
j_call: TRBJ1-5
cdr3_nt: TGTGCCAGTAGTTCCGGGACAGGGGGATATCAGCCCCAGCATTTT
cdr3_aa: CASSSGTGGYQPQHF

clone_size: few
d_call: -
v_call: TRBV6-5
j_call: TRBJ2-3
cdr3_nt: TGTGCCAGCAGAGGGACCACAGATACGCAGTATTTT
cdr3_aa: CASRGTTDTQYF

clone_size: -
d_call: -
v_call: TRBV2
j_call: TRBJ2-6
cdr3_nt: TGTGCCAGCAGCGGGGCGGGTGGGGCCAACGTCCTGACTTTC
cdr3_aa: CASSGAGGANVLTF

clone_size: -
d_call: -
v_call: TRBV4-1
j_call: TRBJ2-3
cdr3_nt: TGCGCCAGCAGCCAGGGCAGGTGGGGGTCGGATACGCAGTATTTT
cdr3_aa: CASSQGRWGSDTQYF

clone_size: -
d_call: -
v_call: TRBV9
j_call: TRBJ2-7
cdr3_nt: TGTGCCAGCAGTCAAACTGACAGCTCCTACGAGCAGTACTTC
cdr3_aa: CASSQTDSSYEQYF

clone_size: -
d_call: TRBD2
v_call: TRBV6-4
j_call: TRBJ2-1
cdr3_nt: TGTGCCAGCAGTAAGGATAGCGGGAGCTACAATGAGCAGTTCTTC
cdr3_aa: CASSKDSGSYNEQFF